This TCR beta chain is drawn from a study of technical replicates of blood from a few donors (dated by TCRdb to about 2017). A note on this clone: Its specific antigen is unknown. No base quality information exists; no much larger clone differs at one position.

The protocol used for the library was the immunoSEQ multiplex PCR assay. This is the immuneACCESS table as TCRdb keeps it, with only in-frame sequences that have V and J called. A part of the clones is gone; compared with another copy, unresolved V genes explain less than half, and the rest is unexplained. The sample table records 65,000 to 95,000 clones; about 92% of these occur just once. 0.2% to 0.3% of the sample comes from the top ten. The cysteine opens and the phenylalanine closes a CDR3 of 14 amino acids. Here the CDR3 DNA is all that survives: 42 bases in frame from base 1. Reading the germline V gene gives CDR1 MDHEN and CDR2 SYDVKM. V is pared back by 11 bases and J by 0 bases, with 11 bases lying between the germline termini.

The source of this sequence is a human donor in good health. Sequencing was done on a sample of T cells isolated from PBMCs. The rearranged segments are TRBV28 and TRBJ2-6; a weak D assignment points to TRBD2 (5 bases agree). The CDR3 region: CAARGYSGANVLTF. In nucleotides, the sequence is TGTGCCGCACGAGGGTACTCTGGGGCCAACGTCCTGACTTTC.